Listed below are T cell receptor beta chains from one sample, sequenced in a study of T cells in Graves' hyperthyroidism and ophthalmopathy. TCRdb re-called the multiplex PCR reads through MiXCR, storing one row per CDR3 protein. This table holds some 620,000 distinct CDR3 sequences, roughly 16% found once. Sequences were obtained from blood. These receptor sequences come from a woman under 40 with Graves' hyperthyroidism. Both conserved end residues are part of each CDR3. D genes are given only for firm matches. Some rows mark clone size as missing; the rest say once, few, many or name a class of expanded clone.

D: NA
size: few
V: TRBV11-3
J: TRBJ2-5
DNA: TGTGCCGGCAGCCCCCTCCTGGGGCCCAAGACCCAGTACTTC
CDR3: CAGSPLLGPKTQYF

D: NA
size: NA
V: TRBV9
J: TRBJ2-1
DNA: TGTGCCAGCAGCCTCAACCCCACAGGTTACGTTTACAATGAGCAGTTCTTC
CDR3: CASSLNPTGYVYNEQFF

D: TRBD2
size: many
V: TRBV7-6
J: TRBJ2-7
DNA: TGTGCCAGCAGCCCGGGACTAGCGGGAGGGGGATTTAGCTACGAGCAGTACTTC
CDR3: CASSPGLAGGGFSYEQYF

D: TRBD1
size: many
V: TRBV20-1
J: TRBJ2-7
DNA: TGCAGTGCTACCTCCCGAGGGACAGGGGACTACGAGCAGTACTTC
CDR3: CSATSRGTGDYEQYF

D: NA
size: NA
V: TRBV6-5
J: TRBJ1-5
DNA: TGTGCCAGCAGTTACTCATCGACGGGCAATCAGCCCCAGCATTTT
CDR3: CASSYSSTGNQPQHF

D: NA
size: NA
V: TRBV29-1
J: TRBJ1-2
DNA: TGCAGCGTTGAAGAGGTGGGGCTGCGGGGCTACACCTTC
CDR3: CSVEEVGLRGYTF

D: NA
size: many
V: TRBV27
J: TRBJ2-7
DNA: TGTGCCAGCAGTTTGGGGGCCTCCTACGAGCAGTACTTC
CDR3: CASSLGASYEQYF

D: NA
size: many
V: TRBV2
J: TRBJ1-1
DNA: TGTGCCAGCAGTGAACAGGGAGGGGACACTGAAGCTTTCTTT
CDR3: CASSEQGGDTEAFF

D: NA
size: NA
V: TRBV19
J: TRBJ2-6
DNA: TGTGCCAGTAGTATACCCCCCTCTGGGGCCAACGTCCTGACTTTC
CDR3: CASSIPPSGANVLTF

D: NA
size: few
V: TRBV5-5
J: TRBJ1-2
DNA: TGTGCCAGCAGCCGAAGCGGGAGGGCAGACGGCTACACCTTC
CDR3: CASSRSGRADGYTF

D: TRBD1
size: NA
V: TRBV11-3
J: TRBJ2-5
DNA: TGTGCCAGCCAAAGAGGGACAGGGGGCCAAGAGACCCAGTACTTC
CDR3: CASQRGTGGQETQYF

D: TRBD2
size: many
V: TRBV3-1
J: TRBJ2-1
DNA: TGTGCCAGCAGCCGCCTTTTAGCGGGAGTAGGAGAGGACAATGAGCAGTTCTTC
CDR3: CASSRLLAGVGEDNEQFF